The clone carrying this T cell receptor beta chain was seen more than once but under ten times. Its matching antigen is unknown. TCRdb redid the calling of the 5' RACE reads with MiXCR, one entry per CDR3 protein. This sample carries roughly 320,000 distinct CDR3 sequences, approximately 29% of them seen once, and the ten largest clones take approximately 12%. The sample is drawn from a study of T-cell memory formation after mild COVID-19. Study in general: Largely, the TCR clusters proved donor specific.

V was clipped by 5 bases and J by 7 bases; unmatched bases: 4. The CDR3 extends over 13 amino acids. Germline V gene sequence: CDR1 SEHNR, CDR2 FQNEAQ (reference sequence). The study, taken as a whole, reports: Memory sampled before infection contained some responding clones, suggesting cross-reactive memory joined.

Material for sequencing was PBMCs or a T cell subset sorted from them (not recorded which). This chain joins TRBV7-9 and TRBJ2-2, with 7 bases lining up with TRBD1. The clonotype was recovered from an adult woman who had mild COVID-19 (a few samples of this study predate the infection). Cell type and time point are not known. The CDR3 DNA follows: TGTGCCAGCAGCGAGACAGGGTTCGGGGAGCTGTTTTTT. Translation: CASSETGFGELFF. Supplemented by reference TRBV7-9 and TRBJ2-2, the full variable domain reads DTGVSQNPRHKITKRGQNVTFRCDPISEHNRLYWYRQTLGQGPEFLTYFQNEAQLEKSRLLSDRFSAERPKGSFSTLEIQRTEQGDSAMYLCASSETGFGELFFGEGSRLTVL.